This T cell receptor (beta chain) was observed in a study of T cells after yellow fever vaccination. Study information: SMART-Seq v4 Ultra Low Input served to prepare low-cell-number fractions.

The CDR3 covers 14 residues. Between the trimmed V and J ends, which lost 2 bases and 4 bases, there was a span of 8 bases. Germline CDR1 LGHNT, CDR2 FRNRAP. Production of TCR cDNA was by 5'RACE template switching, which also added a universal primer site and UMIs. TCRdb fed the 5' RACE reads into MiXCR, producing one record per CDR3 protein. The table records roughly 500,000 distinct CDR3 sequences, over 15% of them present only once. On this clonotype: What it binds is not known.

Study-level findings and limits: The appearance of a small share of clonotypes in both CD4 and CD8 compartments was observed. The booster saw the reappearance of most primary-vaccination clones (roughly 97% CD4, less than 90% CD8).

This TCR was sampled from a man in his thirties or forties who received the YFV17D yellow fever vaccine. V gene TRBV12-5 combines with J gene TRBJ1-4; D gene uncertain. The source material was PBMCs, sampled 15 days after the yellow fever booster vaccination. CDR3 in amino acids: CASGLTADNEKLFF. In nucleotides, the CDR3 is TGTGCTAGTGGTTTGACAGCAGATAATGAAAAACTGTTTTTT.